The clone carrying this TCR beta chain was counted a single time. No antigen is known for it. As for treatment: 15 to 20 received Ad26.COV2.S at low or high dose, single or two shots; about five received placebo; per-sample allocation not given. All samples were drawn on day 63, counting from the first vaccine or placebo injection. This vaccine is an Ad26 vector that expresses the Wuhan-strain SARS-CoV-2 spike. TCRdb keeps only in-frame clones here, not all; method: immunoSEQ multiplex PCR. The sample yields about 470,000 clones, 80% to 95% seen once. The data were taken from a study of Ad26.COV2.S vaccination and SARS-CoV-2 variants. As for the study in general: Each vaccinee took Ad26.COV2.S intramuscularly, once or twice 56 days apart.

The CDR3 covers 11 residues. CDR1 and CDR2 from the germline V gene are SGHDN and FVKESK. Trimming left V 4 bases short and J 9 bases short, with 7 bases between. General study points: A substantial breadth of spike-specific CD8+ and CD4+ T cell responses after vaccination has been reported. Greater spike-specific TCR breadth was seen in vaccine recipients than in placebo recipients.

This specimen consisted of peripheral blood, obtained in a trial of Ad26.COV2.S vaccine versus placebo. The TCR sequence derives from a person aged 18-65 years who received the Ad26.COV2.S COVID-19 vaccine or a placebo. The V and J genes are TRBV14 and TRBJ2-1; D not resolved. CDR3: CASSRIGEQFF. The CDR3 DNA reads as TGTGCCAGCAGCCGAATAGGTGAGCAGTTCTTC.